This TCR beta chain was recovered during a study of blood T cell repertoires in COVID-19. Whole-study context: Sites in the United States, Italy and Spain provided acute and convalescent COVID-19 samples.

Repertoires were generated with immunoSEQ multiplex PCR, while TCRdb's copy carries only in-frame clones and drops some. The sample includes fewer than 110,000 clones, approximately 89% of them seen just once. V lost 2 bases and J 7 bases, leaving 7 bases between the germline ends. In germline, CDR1 is SGHNT, CDR2 YYREEE (reference sequence). This CDR3 comprises 13 residues. Sample: peripheral blood. The TCR comes from a woman of 80 years or more in a cohort sampled during active COVID-19. This chain connects TRBV5-4 to TRBJ1-6, with a tentative D call TRBD1 (6 bases). In DNA, the CDR3 is TGTGCCAGCAGCTTACAGGGAAATTCACCCCTCCACTTT. This gives the protein CASSLQGNSPLHF.